Listed below are T cell receptor beta chains from one sample, sequenced in a study of Graves' ophthalmopathy and Graves' hyperthyroidism. TCRdb reprocessed the multiplex PCR reads via MiXCR and lists one record per CDR3 protein. The sample records some 360,000 distinct CDR3 sequences, approximately 17% being singletons. Specimen: peripheral blood. The receptors here all came from an adult woman with stable Graves' hyperthyroidism. Each CDR3 is given with its conserved first and last residue. The order of the fields is V gene, CDR3 length, D gene, J gene, clone size, CDR3 protein, CDR3 DNA. The D gene is left open where the match is weak. For some rows the clone size is stated as once, few or many, or as a class when expanded; others skip it.

V: TRBV6-2/TRBV6-3; length: 11; D: NA; J: TRBJ1-1; size: NA; CDR3: CASSQGRQAFF; DNA: TGTGCCAGCAGTCAGGGACGGCAAGCTTTCTTT
V: TRBV12-3/TRBV12-4; length: 11; D: NA; J: TRBJ1-1; size: NA; CDR3: CASSLAIGAFF; DNA: TGTGCCAGCAGTCTGGCCATTGGAGCTTTCTTT
V: TRBV30; length: 14; D: TRBD1; J: TRBJ1-1; size: many; CDR3: CAWSAWDSYTEAFF; DNA: TGTGCCTGGAGTGCATGGGACAGCTACACTGAAGCTTTCTTT
V: TRBV27; length: 14; D: TRBD2; J: TRBJ2-7; size: many; CDR3: CASRLAGLAMEQYF; DNA: TGTGCCAGCAGGCTAGCGGGACTCGCTATGGAGCAGTACTTC
V: TRBV24-1; length: 17; D: TRBD2; J: TRBJ2-2; size: many; CDR3: CATSDQGLARNTGELFF; DNA: TGTGCCACCAGTGACCAGGGACTAGCGAGGAACACCGGGGAGCTGTTTTTT
V: TRBV6-2/TRBV6-3; length: 16; D: NA; J: TRBJ2-4; size: few; CDR3: CASSYSPGARSPIQYF; DNA: TGTGCCAGCAGTTACTCTCCGGGAGCTCGGTCGCCCATTCAGTACTTC
V: TRBV4-1; length: 15; D: NA; J: TRBJ2-4; size: many; CDR3: CASSQGERAKNIQYF; DNA: TGCGCCAGCAGCCAAGGGGAGAGAGCCAAAAACATTCAGTACTTC
V: TRBV20-1; length: 14; D: TRBD1; J: TRBJ1-2; size: many; CDR3: CSARGDRENYGYTF; DNA: TGCAGTGCTAGAGGTGACAGGGAAAACTATGGCTACACCTTC
V: TRBV20-1; length: 14; D: TRBD1; J: TRBJ1-6; size: NA; CDR3: CSAAGRGVFSPLHF; DNA: TGCAGTGCTGCCGGCAGGGGGGTATTTTCACCCCTCCACTTT
V: TRBV5-1; length: 17; D: NA; J: TRBJ1-1; size: many; CDR3: CASSLGTTWRGITEAFF; DNA: TGCGCCAGCAGCTTGGGTACAACGTGGAGGGGGATCACTGAAGCTTTCTTT
V: TRBV7-2; length: 14; D: NA; J: TRBJ2-7; size: many; CDR3: CASSYMGASYEQYF; DNA: TGTGCCAGCAGCTATATGGGGGCCTCCTACGAGCAGTACTTC
V: TRBV6-1; length: 13; D: NA; J: TRBJ1-5; size: many; CDR3: CASRRDRDQPQHF; DNA: TGTGCCAGCAGGCGGGACCGCGATCAGCCCCAGCATTTT
V: TRBV6-2/TRBV6-3; length: 14; D: TRBD2; J: TRBJ2-1; size: NA; CDR3: CASHSGGAGDEQFF; DNA: TGTGCCAGCCACAGCGGGGGGGCGGGCGATGAGCAGTTCTTC
V: TRBV6-1; length: 14; D: TRBD2; J: TRBJ2-5; size: few; CDR3: CASRGWGGLETQYF; DNA: TGTGCCAGCAGGGGTTGGGGGGGACTGGAGACCCAGTACTTC
V: TRBV6-2/TRBV6-3; length: 13; D: NA; J: TRBJ2-5; size: many; CDR3: CASLLQLQETQYF; DNA: TGTGCCAGCTTGTTGCAGCTCCAAGAGACCCAGTACTTC
V: TRBV27; length: 13; D: NA; J: TRBJ2-5; size: many; CDR3: CASSSPGEETQYF; DNA: TGTGCCAGCAGTTCACCGGGGGAGGAGACCCAGTACTTC
V: TRBV5-1; length: 18; D: TRBD2; J: TRBJ2-2; size: few; CDR3: CASSRDRGLAGYTGELFF; DNA: TGCGCCAGCAGCAGGGACAGGGGACTAGCGGGATATACCGGGGAGCTGTTTTTT
V: TRBV19; length: 13; D: TRBD1; J: TRBJ2-4; size: few; CDR3: CASSARQGPIQYF; DNA: TGTGCCAGTAGTGCTCGACAGGGGCCCATTCAGTACTTC
V: TRBV6-1; length: 11; D: NA; J: TRBJ2-7; size: many; CDR3: CASSGPSEQYF; DNA: TGTGCCAGCAGTGGACCCTCCGAGCAGTACTTC
V: TRBV28; length: 16; D: TRBD1; J: TRBJ2-7; size: many; CDR3: CASSSTGQGLPYEQYF; DNA: TGTGCCAGCAGCTCCACAGGACAGGGGCTTCCCTACGAGCAGTACTTC
V: TRBV28; length: 13; D: NA; J: TRBJ1-2; size: NA; CDR3: CASSPSPNYGYTF; DNA: TGTGCCAGCAGCCCATCCCCTAACTATGGCTACACCTTC
V: TRBV5-1; length: 15; D: NA; J: TRBJ2-5; size: many; CDR3: CASSTEGHLVETQYF; DNA: TGCGCCAGCAGCACGGAAGGACATCTCGTAGAGACCCAGTACTTC
V: TRBV6-5; length: 15; D: TRBD2; J: TRBJ2-7; size: many; CDR3: CASRARGVAPYEQYF; DNA: TGTGCCAGCAGGGCGCGGGGGGTAGCCCCCTACGAGCAGTACTTC
V: TRBV5-1; length: 15; D: NA; J: TRBJ2-7; size: many; CDR3: CASSLETGTSGEQYF; DNA: TGCGCCAGCAGCTTGGAGACGGGGACATCGGGCGAGCAGTACTTC
V: TRBV10-3; length: 13; D: NA; J: TRBJ1-2; size: NA; CDR3: CAISGRGGYGYTF; DNA: TGTGCCATCAGTGGCAGGGGAGGTTATGGCTACACCTTC
V: TRBV6-1; length: 15; D: TRBD1; J: TRBJ2-7; size: many; CDR3: CASSPGQTVIHEQYF; DNA: TGTGCCAGCAGCCCGGGACAGACGGTTATCCACGAGCAGTACTTC
V: TRBV10-2; length: 15; D: NA; J: TRBJ2-7; size: many; CDR3: CASRETAGISYEQYF; DNA: TGCGCCAGCAGAGAGACAGCCGGAATCTCCTACGAGCAGTACTTC
V: TRBV27; length: 13; D: TRBD1; J: TRBJ2-7; size: many; CDR3: CASRTGAGYEQYF; DNA: TGTGCCAGCAGGACAGGGGCCGGCTACGAGCAGTACTTC
V: TRBV6-1; length: 15; D: TRBD2; J: TRBJ2-1; size: NA; CDR3: CASSGLRAGWAEQFF; DNA: TGTGCCAGCAGTGGTCTACGAGCGGGATGGGCTGAGCAGTTCTTC
V: TRBV12-3/TRBV12-4; length: 13; D: NA; J: TRBJ2-5; size: once; CDR3: CASTFGVLETQYF; DNA: TGTGCCAGCACCTTCGGGGTATTAGAGACCCAGTACTTC
V: TRBV6-1; length: 12; D: NA; J: TRBJ2-5; size: many; CDR3: CASSNTRETQYF; DNA: TGTGCCAGCAGCAATACTCGGGAGACCCAGTACTTC
V: TRBV12-3/TRBV12-4; length: 15; D: NA; J: TRBJ1-6; size: many; CDR3: CASSLILLGNSPLHF; DNA: TGTGCCAGCAGTTTAATTCTGCTCGGAAATTCACCCCTCCACTTT
V: TRBV7-2; length: 11; D: NA; J: TRBJ1-1; size: many; CDR3: CASRRGAEAFF; DNA: TGTGCCAGCAGACGTGGGGCTGAAGCTTTCTTT
V: TRBV27; length: 16; D: TRBD2; J: TRBJ2-1; size: many; CDR3: CASSLWGLARANEQFF; DNA: TGTGCCAGCAGTTTATGGGGACTAGCTAGGGCCAATGAGCAGTTCTTC
V: TRBV11-2; length: 13; D: TRBD2; J: TRBJ2-5; size: NA; CDR3: CASSLGSGETQYF; DNA: TGTGCCAGCAGCTTAGGTAGCGGGGAGACCCAGTACTTC
V: TRBV4-3; length: 14; D: NA; J: TRBJ2-5; size: NA; CDR3: CASSQGLGEETQYF; DNA: TGCGCCAGCAGCCAAGGATTGGGAGAGGAGACCCAGTACTTC
V: TRBV27; length: 16; D: NA; J: TRBJ1-2; size: many; CDR3: CASSLSTGGHNYGYTF; DNA: TGTGCCAGCAGTTTATCGACGGGAGGACACAACTATGGCTACACCTTC
V: TRBV5-1; length: 15; D: NA; J: TRBJ1-1; size: many; CDR3: CASSLLGRGNTEAFF; DNA: TGCGCCAGCAGCTTACTTGGCAGGGGGAACACTGAAGCTTTCTTT
V: TRBV29-1; length: 15; D: NA; J: TRBJ2-5; size: many; CDR3: CSVETSAQGLETQYF; DNA: TGCAGCGTTGAAACGTCGGCCCAGGGTTTGGAGACCCAGTACTTC
V: TRBV7-2; length: 18; D: TRBD2; J: TRBJ2-7; size: many; CDR3: CASSYTGTSGRGLREQYF; DNA: TGTGCCAGCAGCTACACCGGGACTAGCGGGAGGGGGTTGCGCGAGCAGTACTTC